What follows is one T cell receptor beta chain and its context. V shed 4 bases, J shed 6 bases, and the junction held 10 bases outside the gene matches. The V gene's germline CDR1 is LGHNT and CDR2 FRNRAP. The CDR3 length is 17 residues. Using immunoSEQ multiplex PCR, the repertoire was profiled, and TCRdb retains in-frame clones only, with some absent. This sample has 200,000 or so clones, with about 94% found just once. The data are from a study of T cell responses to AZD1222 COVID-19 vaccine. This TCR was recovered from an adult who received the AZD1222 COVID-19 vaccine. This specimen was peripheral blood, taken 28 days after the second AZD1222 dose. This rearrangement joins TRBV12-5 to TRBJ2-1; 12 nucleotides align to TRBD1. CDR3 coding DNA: TGTGCTAGTGGTTCACCTCCGGGACAGGGGGCAGTCAATGAGCAGTTCTTC. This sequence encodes CASGSPPGQGAVNEQFF.